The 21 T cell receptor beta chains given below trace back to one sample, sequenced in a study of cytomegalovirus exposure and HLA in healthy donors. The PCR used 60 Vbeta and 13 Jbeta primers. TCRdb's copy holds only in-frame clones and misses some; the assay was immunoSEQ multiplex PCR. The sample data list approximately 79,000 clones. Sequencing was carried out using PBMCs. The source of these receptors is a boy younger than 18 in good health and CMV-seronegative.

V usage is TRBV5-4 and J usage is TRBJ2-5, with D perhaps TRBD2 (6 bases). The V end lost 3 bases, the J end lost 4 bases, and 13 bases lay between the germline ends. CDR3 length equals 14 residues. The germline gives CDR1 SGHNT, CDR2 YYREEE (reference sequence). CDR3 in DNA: TGTGCCAGCAGCTCAGGCGGACTACGAGAGACCCAGTACTTC. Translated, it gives CASSSGGLRETQYF.

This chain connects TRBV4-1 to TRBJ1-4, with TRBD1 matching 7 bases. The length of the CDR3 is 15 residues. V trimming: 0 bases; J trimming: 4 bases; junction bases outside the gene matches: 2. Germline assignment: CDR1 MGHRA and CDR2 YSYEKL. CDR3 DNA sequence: TGCGCCAGCAGCCAAGATGACAGGGTTAATGAAAAACTGTTTTTT. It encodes CASSQDDRVNEKLFF.

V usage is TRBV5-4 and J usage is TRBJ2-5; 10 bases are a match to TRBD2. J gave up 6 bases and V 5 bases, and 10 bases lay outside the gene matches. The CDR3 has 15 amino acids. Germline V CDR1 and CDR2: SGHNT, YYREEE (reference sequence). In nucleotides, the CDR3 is TGTGCCAGCAGTCTTGGTAGGACTAGCGGACAGACCCAGTACTTC. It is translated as CASSLGRTSGQTQYF.

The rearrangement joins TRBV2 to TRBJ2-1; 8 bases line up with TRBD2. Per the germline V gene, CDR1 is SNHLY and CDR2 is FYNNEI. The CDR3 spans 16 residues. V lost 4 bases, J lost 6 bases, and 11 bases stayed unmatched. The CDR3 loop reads CASSAGLGGASNEQFF. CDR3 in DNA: TGTGCCAGCAGTGCAGGCCTCGGGGGGGCGAGCAATGAGCAGTTCTTC.

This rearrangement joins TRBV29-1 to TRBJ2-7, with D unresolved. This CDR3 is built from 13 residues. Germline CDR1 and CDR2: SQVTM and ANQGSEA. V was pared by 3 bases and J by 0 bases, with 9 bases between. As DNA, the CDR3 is TGCAGCGTTGAGGGCAGAACCTCCTACGAGCAGTACTTC. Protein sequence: CSVEGRTSYEQYF.

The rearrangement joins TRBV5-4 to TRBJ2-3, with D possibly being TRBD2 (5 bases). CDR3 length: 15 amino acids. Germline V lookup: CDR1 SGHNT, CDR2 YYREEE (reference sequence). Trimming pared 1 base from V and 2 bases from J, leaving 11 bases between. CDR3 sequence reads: CASSLRGLSTDTQYF. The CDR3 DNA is TGTGCCAGCAGCTTGCGAGGGTTGTCCACAGATACGCAGTATTTT.

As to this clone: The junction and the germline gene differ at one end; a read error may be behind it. CDR3 sequence: CASSPPDRQRIF. DNA for the CDR3: TGTGCCAGCAGTCCACCGGACAGACAACGGATTTTT. The gene calls are TRBV28 and TRBJ1-4; tentative D call: TRBD1 (6 bases). Germline CDR1 MDHEN, CDR2 SYDVKM. This CDR3 is built from 12 residues.

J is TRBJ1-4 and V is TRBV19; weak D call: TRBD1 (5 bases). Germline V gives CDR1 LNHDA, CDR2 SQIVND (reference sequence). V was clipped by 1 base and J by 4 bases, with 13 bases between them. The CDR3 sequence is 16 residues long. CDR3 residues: CASSIGGRRGNEKLFF. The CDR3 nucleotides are TGTGCCAGTAGTATAGGGGGAAGGAGGGGTAATGAAAAACTGTTTTTT.

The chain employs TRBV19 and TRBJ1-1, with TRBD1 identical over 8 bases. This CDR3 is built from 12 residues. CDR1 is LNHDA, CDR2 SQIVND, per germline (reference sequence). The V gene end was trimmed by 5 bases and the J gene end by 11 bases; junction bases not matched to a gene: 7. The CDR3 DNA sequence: TGTGCCAGTAGTTCGCGGACAGGGTGGGCTTTCTTT. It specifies CASSSRTGWAFF.

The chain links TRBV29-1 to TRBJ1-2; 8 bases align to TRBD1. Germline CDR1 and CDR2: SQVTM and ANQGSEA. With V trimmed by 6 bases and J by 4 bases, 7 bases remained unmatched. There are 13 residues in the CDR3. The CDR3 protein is CSVTSGGTYGYTF. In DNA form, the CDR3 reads TGCAGCGTCACCTCAGGGGGCACCTATGGCTACACCTTC. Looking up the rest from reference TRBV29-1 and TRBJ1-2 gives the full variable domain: SAVISQKPSRDICQRGTSLTIQCQVDSQVTMMFWYRQQPGQSLTLIATANQGSEATYESGFVIDKFPISRPNLTFSTLTVSNMSPEDSSIYLCSVTSGGTYGYTFGSGTRLTVV.

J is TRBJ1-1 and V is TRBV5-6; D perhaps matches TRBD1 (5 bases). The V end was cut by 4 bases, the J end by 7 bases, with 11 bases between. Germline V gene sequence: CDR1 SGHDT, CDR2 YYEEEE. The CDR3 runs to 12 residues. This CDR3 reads CASSLRGSEAFF. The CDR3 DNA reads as TGTGCCAGCAGCCTTAGGGGCAGTGAAGCTTTCTTT.

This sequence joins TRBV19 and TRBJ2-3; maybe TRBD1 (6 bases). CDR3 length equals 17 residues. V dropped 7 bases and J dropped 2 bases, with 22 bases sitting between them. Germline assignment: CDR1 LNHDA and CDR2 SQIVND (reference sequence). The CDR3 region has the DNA TGTGCCAGTACATCCCCGACAGGCGGAAAACCCACAGATACGCAGTATTTT. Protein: CASTSPTGGKPTDTQYF. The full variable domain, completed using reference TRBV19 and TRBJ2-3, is DGGITQSPKYLFRKEGQNVTLSCEQNLNHDAMYWYRQDPGQGLRLIYYSQIVNDFQKGDIAEGYSVSREKKESFPLTVTSAQKNPTAFYLCASTSPTGGKPTDTQYFGPGTRLTVL.

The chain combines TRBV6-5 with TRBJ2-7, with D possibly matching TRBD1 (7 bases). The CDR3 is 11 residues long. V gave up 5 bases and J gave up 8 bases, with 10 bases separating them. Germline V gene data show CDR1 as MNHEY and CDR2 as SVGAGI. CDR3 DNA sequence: TGTGCCAGCAGTCAGGGGGGCAAGCAGTACTTC. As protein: CASSQGGKQYF.

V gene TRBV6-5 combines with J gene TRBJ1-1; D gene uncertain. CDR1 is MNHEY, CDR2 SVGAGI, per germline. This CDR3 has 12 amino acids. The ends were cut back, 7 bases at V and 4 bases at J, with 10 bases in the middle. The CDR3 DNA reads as TGTGCCAGCACGAGGGCGGGCACTGAAGCTTTCTTT. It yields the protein CASTRAGTEAFF.

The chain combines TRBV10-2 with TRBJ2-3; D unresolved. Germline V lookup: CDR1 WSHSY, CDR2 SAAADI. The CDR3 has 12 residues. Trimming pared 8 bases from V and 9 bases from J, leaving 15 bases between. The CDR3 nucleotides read TGCGCCAGCGCAAATGGGCAGTCGACGCAGTATTTT. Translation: CASANGQSTQYF.

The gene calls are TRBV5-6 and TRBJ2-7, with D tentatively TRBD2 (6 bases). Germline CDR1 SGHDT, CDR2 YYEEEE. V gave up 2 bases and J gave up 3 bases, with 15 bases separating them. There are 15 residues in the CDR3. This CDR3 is CASSFWRDRNYEQYF. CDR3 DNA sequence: TGTGCCAGCAGCTTTTGGCGGGATAGGAACTACGAGCAGTACTTC.

The CDR3: CASSVVGAGDNEQFF. CDR3 coding DNA: TGTGCCAGCAGCGTAGTGGGGGCGGGTGACAATGAGCAGTTCTTC. The chain recombines TRBV9 with TRBJ2-1; tentatively, D is TRBD1 (6 bases). Between the trimmed V and J ends, which lost 0 bases and 5 bases, there was a span of 12 bases. This CDR3 comprises 15 residues. Germline V CDR1 and CDR2: SGDLS, YYNGEE.

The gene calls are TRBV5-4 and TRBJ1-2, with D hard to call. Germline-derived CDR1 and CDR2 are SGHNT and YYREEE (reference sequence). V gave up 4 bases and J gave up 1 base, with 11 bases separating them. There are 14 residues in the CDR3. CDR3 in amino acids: CASSPQEFNYGYTF. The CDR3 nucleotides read TGTGCCAGCAGCCCGCAGGAATTTAACTATGGCTACACCTTC.

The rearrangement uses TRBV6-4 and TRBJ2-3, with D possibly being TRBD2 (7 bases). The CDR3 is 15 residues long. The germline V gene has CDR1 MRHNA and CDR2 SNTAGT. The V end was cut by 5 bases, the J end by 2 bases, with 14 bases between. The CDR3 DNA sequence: TGTGCCAGCAGTCGGAAAGGGGGGGACACAGATACGCAGTATTTT. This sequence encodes CASSRKGGDTDTQYF.

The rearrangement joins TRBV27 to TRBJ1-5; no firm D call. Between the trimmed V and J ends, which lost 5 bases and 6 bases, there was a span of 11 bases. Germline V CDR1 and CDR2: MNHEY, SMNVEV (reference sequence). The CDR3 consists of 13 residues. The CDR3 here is CASSPVGGQPQHF. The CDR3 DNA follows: TGTGCCAGCAGTCCCGTTGGCGGTCAGCCCCAGCATTTT.

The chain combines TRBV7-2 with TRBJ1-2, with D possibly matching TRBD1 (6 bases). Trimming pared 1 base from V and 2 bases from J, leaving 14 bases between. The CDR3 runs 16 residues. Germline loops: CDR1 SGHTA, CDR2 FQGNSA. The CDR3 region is CASSLEPGGKNYGYTF. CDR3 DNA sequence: TGTGCCAGCAGCTTAGAGCCGGGGGGCAAAAACTATGGCTACACCTTC.